This entry is about one TCR beta chain. The antigen is not known. A read error is possible here, since a much larger clone lies one base away. One entry per CDR3 protein results from TCRdb running MiXCR on the reads. The table shows roughly 630,000 distinct CDR3 sequences, with approximately 24% occurring only once. CDR1 SGHVT and CDR2 SQSDAQ come from the germline V gene. CDR3 size: 15 residues. The data derive from a study of T cell repertoires in cytomegalovirus infection. Looking at the study overall: CMV infection plus the matching HLA type was flagged by public TCR beta signatures. Findings and caveats of the study: Pooled public TCR beta family frequency picked out CMV carriers with the relevant HLA.

Input material: CD8+ T cells from PBMCs. The TCR sequence derives from a human donor in good health (CMV status not recorded). Some clones in this sample may be carry-over from other donors' samples. This chain links TRBV7-4 with TRBJ1-5; 8 bases are shared with TRBD1. The DNA for the CDR3 is TGTGTCAGCAGTCTAGACAGGGGAGACAATCAGCCCCAGCATTTT. Translation gives CVSSLDRGDNQPQHF.